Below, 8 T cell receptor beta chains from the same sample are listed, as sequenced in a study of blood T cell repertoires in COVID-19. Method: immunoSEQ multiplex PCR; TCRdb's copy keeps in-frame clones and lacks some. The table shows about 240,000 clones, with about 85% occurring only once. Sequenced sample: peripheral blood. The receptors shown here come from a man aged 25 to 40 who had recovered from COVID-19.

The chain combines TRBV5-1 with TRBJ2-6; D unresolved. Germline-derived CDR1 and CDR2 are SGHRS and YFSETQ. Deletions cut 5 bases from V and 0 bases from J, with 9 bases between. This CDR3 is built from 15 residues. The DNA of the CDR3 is TGCGCCAGCAGGATGCACGGCTCTGGGGCCAACGTCCTGACTTTC. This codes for CASRMHGSGANVLTF.

CDR3 in DNA: TGTGCCAGCAGCTCGGGGGGGCTTGAAAAACTGTTTTTT. This encodes CASSSGGLEKLFF. V and J are TRBV5-5 and TRBJ1-4, with D perhaps TRBD1 (6 bases). The CDR3 has 13 amino acids. Trimming pared 3 bases from V and 7 bases from J, leaving 10 bases between. The germline CDR1 and CDR2 sequences are SGHKS and YYEKEE (reference sequence).

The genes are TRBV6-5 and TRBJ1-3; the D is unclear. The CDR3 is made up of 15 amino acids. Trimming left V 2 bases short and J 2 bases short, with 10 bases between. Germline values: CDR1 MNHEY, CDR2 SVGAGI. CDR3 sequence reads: CASSYAGTPGNTIYF. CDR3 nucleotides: TGTGCCAGCAGTTACGCAGGAACCCCTGGAAACACCATATATTTT.

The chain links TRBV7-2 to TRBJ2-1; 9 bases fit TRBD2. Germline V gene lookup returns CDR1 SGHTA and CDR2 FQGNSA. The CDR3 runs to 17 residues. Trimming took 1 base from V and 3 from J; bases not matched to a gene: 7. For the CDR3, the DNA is TGTGCCAGCAGCTTAGTCGGTCTAGCGGGGAACTACAATGAGCAGTTCTTC. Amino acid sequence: CASSLVGLAGNYNEQFF.

CDR3 residues: CASSELAGTSETQYF. CDR3 DNA sequence: TGTGCCAGCAGTGAACTAGCGGGAACTTCAGAGACCCAGTACTTC. V usage is TRBV6-1 and J usage is TRBJ2-5, with TRBD2 identical over 9 bases. V dropped 2 bases and J dropped 4; count of bases not matched to a gene: 5. The CDR3 consists of 15 residues. The germline V gene encodes CDR1 MNHNS and CDR2 SASEGT.

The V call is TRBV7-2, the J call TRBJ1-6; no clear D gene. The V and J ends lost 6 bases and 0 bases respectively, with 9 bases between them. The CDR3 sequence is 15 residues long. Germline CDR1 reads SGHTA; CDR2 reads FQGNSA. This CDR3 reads CASRLAGSYNSPLHF. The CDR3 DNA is TGTGCCAGCAGACTCGCCGGCTCCTATAATTCACCCCTCCACTTT.

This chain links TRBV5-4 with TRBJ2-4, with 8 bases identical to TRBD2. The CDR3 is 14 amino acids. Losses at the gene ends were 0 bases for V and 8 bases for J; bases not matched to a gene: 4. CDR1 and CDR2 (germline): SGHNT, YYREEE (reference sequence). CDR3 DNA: TGTGCCAGCAGCTTGGAGGTTAGCGGGGACATTCAGTACTTC. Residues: CASSLEVSGDIQYF.

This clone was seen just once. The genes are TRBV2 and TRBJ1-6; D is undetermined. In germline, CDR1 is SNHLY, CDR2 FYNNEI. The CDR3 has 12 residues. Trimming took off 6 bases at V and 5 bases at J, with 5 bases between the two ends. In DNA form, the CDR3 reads TGTGCCAGCAGCCAGGATAATTCACCCCTCCACTTT. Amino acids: CASSQDNSPLHF.